What follows is one TCR beta chain and its context. Its antigen is not identified. Cells designated naive CD8 were CD45RO-negative and were positively selected for CCR7, with terminally differentiated effector memory CD45RA+ cells excluded. Profiled with immunoSEQ multiplex PCR; TCRdb holds only in-frame clones, not every one. The sample yields roughly 890,000 clones, approximately 92% seen once. The CDR3 is made up of 17 amino acids. Trimming took 2 bases from V and 6 from J, leaving 22 bases between them. Germline assignment: CDR1 SEHNR and CDR2 FQNEAQ (reference sequence). The data are from a study of shared clonotypes between healthy human individuals. Broader study findings: Incomplete sequencing of sorted subsets was indicated by rarefaction despite large depth.

The specimen was naive CD8+ T cells sorted from blood. This chain links TRBV7-9 with TRBJ1-1; perhaps TRBD1 as D (5 bases). This sequence was found in a man aged 25 to 40 in good health. The CDR3 DNA is TGTGCCAGCAGCTTATCGTCGAAGGGACGGATTTTACCTGAAGCTTTCTTT. Translating gives CASSLSSKGRILPEAFF.